This TCR beta chain was obtained from a study of cytomegalovirus exposure and HLA in healthy donors. General study points: The authors judged a highly shared variant cluster likely a sequencing artifact. The study assumed roughly uniform donor sequencing depth for presence/absence analyses.

V lost 3 bases, J lost 7 bases, and 10 bases lay in between. CDR3 length: 13 residues. Germline-derived CDR1 and CDR2 are MDHEN and SYDVKM. Donors in the study were healthy people who gave bone marrow. PCR was performed using 60 Vbeta and 13 Jbeta primers. The table came from immunoSEQ multiplex PCR; TCRdb's copy has only in-frame clones and leaves some out. The sample consists of roughly 230,000 clones, over 90% of them appearing once. Concerning this clone itself: No antigen is known for it.

The gene calls are TRBV28 and TRBJ2-1; D not certain. The origin of this receptor is a girl aged 2 to 9 in good health and CMV-seronegative. The sequenced sample was PBMCs. CDR3 nucleotide sequence: TGTGCCAGCAGTTTGTGGAGCCCGAATGAGCAGTTCTTC. Protein product: CASSLWSPNEQFF.